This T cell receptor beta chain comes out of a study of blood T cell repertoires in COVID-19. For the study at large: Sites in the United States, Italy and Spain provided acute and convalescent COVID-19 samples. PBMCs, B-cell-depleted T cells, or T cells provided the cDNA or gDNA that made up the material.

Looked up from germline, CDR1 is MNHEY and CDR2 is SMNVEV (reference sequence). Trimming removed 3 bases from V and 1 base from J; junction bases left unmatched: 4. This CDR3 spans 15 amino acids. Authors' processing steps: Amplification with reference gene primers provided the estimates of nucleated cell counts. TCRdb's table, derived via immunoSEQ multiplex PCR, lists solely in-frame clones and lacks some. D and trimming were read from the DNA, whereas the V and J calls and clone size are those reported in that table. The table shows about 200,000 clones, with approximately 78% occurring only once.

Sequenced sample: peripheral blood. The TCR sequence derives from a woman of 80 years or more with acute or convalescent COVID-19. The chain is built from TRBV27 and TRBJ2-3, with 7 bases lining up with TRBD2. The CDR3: CASSFGAGGTDTQYF. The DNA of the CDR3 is TGTGCCAGCAGTTTCGGGGCGGGGGGCACAGATACGCAGTATTTT.